Shown below are 21 T cell receptor beta chains from a single sample sequenced in a study of blood T cells in healthy people across ages. Using a J-beta primer mix together with a sample-barcoded 5' primer, a second PCR was run for roughly 6 to 12 cycles. Each CDR3 protein gets one entry after TCRdb re-called the 5' RACE reads with MiXCR. Among 800,000 to 1,000,000 distinct CDR3 sequences listed, around 49% were seen once. Sequencing used blood. These receptors all stem from a man under 40 in good health.

On this clonotype itself: This may stem from a read error, because a much larger clone lies one nucleotide away. The V call is TRBV20-1, the J call TRBJ2-7; no clear D gene. Trimming took 0 bases from V and 3 from J, leaving 9 bases between them. The CDR3 is 13 residues long. CDR1 is DFQATT, CDR2 SNEGSKA, per germline (reference sequence). The CDR3 here is CSARDGPSYEQYF. DNA of the CDR3: TGCAGTGCTAGAGATGGTCCCAGCTACGAGCAGTACTTC.

This clonotype was seen more than once but under ten times. The chain has TRBV7-3 and TRBJ1-1; D remains ambiguous. This CDR3 region has 13 residues. The V and J ends lost 1 base and 6 bases respectively, with 9 bases between them. Germline values: CDR1 SGHTA, CDR2 FQGTGA. CDR3 residues: CASSLSIRAEAFF. The CDR3 bases are TGTGCCAGCAGCTTAAGTATTCGGGCTGAAGCTTTCTTT. Drawing the rest from reference TRBV7-3 and TRBJ1-1, the complete variable domain is GAGVSQTPSNKVTEKGKYVELRCDPISGHTALYWYRQSLGQGPEFLIYFQGTGAADDSGLPNDRFFAVRPEGSVSTLKIQRTERGDSAVYLCASSLSIRAEAFFGQGTRLTVV.

Only a few counts were recorded for this clonotype. The chain is built from TRBV6-6 and TRBJ2-1; TRBD1 matches at 9 bases. This CDR3 contains 14 residues. Germline V lookup: CDR1 MNHNY, CDR2 SVGAGI (reference sequence). Losses at the gene ends were 7 bases for V and 3 bases for J; bases not matched to a gene: 4. CDR3 amino acids: CASTTGGVYNEQFF. CDR3 DNA sequence: TGTGCCAGCACCACAGGGGGCGTCTACAATGAGCAGTTCTTC.

This clonotype was detected once. V and J are TRBV5-4 and TRBJ2-1; 13 bases are shared with TRBD2. The CDR3 contains 16 residues. From germline, CDR1 is SGHNT and CDR2 YYREEE (reference sequence). V shed 3 bases, J shed 7 bases, and the junction held 7 bases outside the gene matches. The CDR3 loop is CASSSTSGGYENEQFF. The CDR3, as DNA: TGTGCCAGCAGCTCGACTAGCGGGGGGTATGAGAATGAGCAGTTCTTC.

In its sample, this clonotype was seen many times. The chain joins TRBV10-2 to TRBJ2-4; D possibly uses TRBD1 or TRBD2 (5 bases each). V gave up 0 bases and J gave up 3 bases, with 6 bases separating them. The CDR3 consists of 14 residues. CDR1 is WSHSY, CDR2 SAAADI, per germline. In DNA, the CDR3 is TGCGCCAGCAGTGAGTCGAGGGGCAAAAACATTCAGTACTTC. Its protein is CASSESRGKNIQYF.

The chain carries TRBV4-2 and TRBJ2-3; 7 nucleotides match TRBD2. Germline trimming cut 1 base from V and 3 bases from J; bases unmatched to any gene: 10. The germline gives CDR1 LGHNA, CDR2 YNFKEQ. The CDR3 runs to 17 residues. This CDR3 reads CASSQGRSSGSTDTQYF. CDR3 nucleotide sequence: TGTGCCAGCAGCCAAGGTCGGTCTAGCGGATCGACAGATACGCAGTATTTT.

This clonotype showed up just a few times. The chain is built from TRBV20-1 and TRBJ1-5, with 8 positions matching TRBD1. J lost 5 bases, V lost 4 bases, and 16 bases had no gene match. Germline CDR1 reads DFQATT; CDR2 reads SNEGSKA (reference sequence). The CDR3 length is 17 residues. Here the CDR3 reads CSATDRARGGADQPQHF. CDR3 nucleotides: TGCAGTGCTACGGACAGGGCCAGAGGGGGCGCAGATCAGCCCCAGCATTTT.

The CDR3 DNA reads as TGTGCCAGCAGCCAAGTTGCAGGCCACTGCGAGCAGTACTTC. Amino acid sequence: CASSQVAGHCEQYF. The rearrangement links TRBV14 to TRBJ2-7; D unresolved. CDR1 and CDR2 (germline): SGHDN, FVKESK. This CDR3 is 14 amino acids long. Trimming removed 1 base at V and 6 bases at J, with 13 bases between.

Only a few counts were recorded for this clonotype. An end of the junction differs from the germline gene, which may be a read error. The rearrangement joins TRBV4-2 to TRBJ2-7, with 9 bases that match TRBD1. Germline CDR1 reads LGHNA; CDR2 reads YNFKEQ. This CDR3 comprises 18 residues. CDR3 amino acids: CASSQDRGGDRASHEQYF. Here the CDR3 DNA reads TGTGCCAGCAGCCAAGATCGAGGGGGGGACAGGGCCTCCCACGAGCAGTACTTC.

J is TRBJ2-1 and V is TRBV4-1; 8 bases match TRBD2. The CDR3 is 18 residues long. V shed 0 bases and J 10 bases; nucleotides not matched to a gene: 17. Germline V gene sequence: CDR1 MGHRA, CDR2 YSYEKL. CDR3 protein: CASSQDLRGAGDSLEQFF. In DNA form, the CDR3 reads TGCGCCAGCAGCCAAGATCTCCGAGGAGCGGGGGACTCGTTGGAGCAGTTCTTC.

In its sample, this clonotype was seen a few times. The chain uses TRBV7-9 and TRBJ1-2; no clear D. Germline-derived CDR1 and CDR2 are SEHNR and FQNEAQ (reference sequence). Trimming pared 4 bases from V and 6 bases from J, leaving 18 bases between. This CDR3 is built from 15 residues. CDR3 loop: CASSSSSQLWNGYTF. In DNA form, the CDR3 reads TGTGCCAGCAGCTCATCTTCACAATTGTGGAATGGCTACACCTTC.

The chain employs TRBV6-1 and TRBJ2-7; 14 bases fit TRBD2. The J call is in doubt because the DNA end fits TRBJ2-5 better. Per the germline V gene, CDR1 is MNHNS and CDR2 is SASEGT. This CDR3 spans 15 amino acids. The chain's CDR3 is CAGISTSGGAETQYF. For the CDR3, the DNA is TGTGCCGGCATCTCGACTAGCGGGGGGGCAGAGACCCAGTACTTC.

The chain combines TRBV6-2 or TRBV6-3 with TRBJ1-2, with TRBD1 matching over 9 bases. Trimming took 5 bases from V and 6 from J; bases not matched to a gene: 10. Germline assignment: CDR1 MNHEY and CDR2 SVGEGT. The CDR3 runs to 15 residues. The CDR3 region is CASSPPQGAIHGYTF. In nucleotides, the CDR3 is TGTGCCAGCAGTCCGCCACAGGGGGCAATACATGGCTACACCTTC.

The chain has TRBV30 and TRBJ1-5; perhaps TRBD1 as D (5 bases). Germline V gives CDR1 GTSNPN, CDR2 SVGIG (reference sequence). This CDR3 region has 16 residues. The V and J ends lost 0 bases and 0 bases respectively, with 12 bases between them. CDR3 DNA: TGTGCCTGGAGTGTCATGGGGGGAGTTAGCAATCAGCCCCAGCATTTT. This sequence encodes CAWSVMGGVSNQPQHF.

The chain recombines TRBV11-2 with TRBJ2-7, with D unclear. The CDR3 extends over 14 amino acids. The V and J ends lost 2 bases and 0 bases respectively, with 8 bases between them. Germline CDR1 SGHAT, CDR2 FQNNGV. CDR3 nucleotide sequence: TGTGCCAGCAGCTTATTCCCCAGCTCCTACGAGCAGTACTTC. Translating it yields CASSLFPSSYEQYF.

In its sample, this clonotype was seen a few times. The chain has TRBV14 and TRBJ2-1; 7 nucleotides align to TRBD1. There are 16 residues in the CDR3. Trimming removed 3 bases from V and 3 bases from J; junction bases left unmatched: 8. Per the germline V gene, CDR1 is SGHDN and CDR2 is FVKESK. The CDR3 DNA sequence: TGTGCCAGCAGCCAGTGGGGACAGATCATCTACAATGAGCAGTTCTTC. Encoded protein: CASSQWGQIIYNEQFF.

The chain joins TRBV5-1 to TRBJ2-5, with 11 nucleotides matching TRBD2. After removal of 3 bases from V and 5 bases from J, the junction contained 9 bases not matched to a gene. The CDR3 totals 16 residues. CDR1 and CDR2 from the germline V gene are SGHRS and YFSETQ. CDR3 region: CASSSLAGGPSETQYF. In DNA form, the CDR3 reads TGCGCCAGCAGCTCCTTAGCGGGAGGGCCCTCGGAGACCCAGTACTTC.

This clonotype turned up a few times. The chain couples TRBV28 to TRBJ2-7, with 8 bases identical to TRBD1. V shed 6 bases, J shed 4 bases, and the junction held 8 bases outside the gene matches. The CDR3 covers 14 residues. CDR1 and CDR2 (germline): MDHEN, SYDVKM. The CDR3 spells CASRSATGEYEQYF. CDR3 coding DNA: TGTGCCAGCAGGTCCGCGACAGGGGAATACGAGCAGTACTTC.

This clonotype was detected a few times. V is TRBV9 and J is TRBJ1-6, with unresolved D. This CDR3 has 16 residues. The germline gives CDR1 SGDLS, CDR2 YYNGEE. The ends were cut back, 3 bases at V and 9 bases at J, with 19 bases in the middle. The CDR3 protein is CASSAGRQKSASPLHF. The DNA for the CDR3 is TGTGCCAGCAGCGCTGGTAGGCAGAAAAGTGCTTCACCCCTCCACTTT.

The V gene is TRBV20-1, the J gene TRBJ2-3; 14 positions agree with TRBD2. Germline V gene lookup returns CDR1 DFQATT and CDR2 SNEGSKA (reference sequence). This CDR3 region has 17 residues. Unmatched junction bases numbered 5, after V lost 1 base and J lost 2 bases. The CDR3, as DNA: TGCAGTGCTAGAGCCGGACTAGCGGGGGGTACCACAGATACGCAGTATTTT. This sequence encodes CSARAGLAGGTTDTQYF.

The chain uses TRBV3-1 and TRBJ2-1; 7 bases align to TRBD2. The J call may be mistaken, given a closer DNA end match to TRBJ2-7. Germline loops: CDR1 LGHDT, CDR2 YNNKEL (reference sequence). The CDR3 is made up of 15 amino acids. The CDR3 loop reads CASSNRGGSYNEQYF. CDR3 sequence (DNA): TGTGCCAGCAGTAATCGCGGGGGTTCCTACAATGAGCAGTACTTC.